The 32 T cell receptor beta chains below were found in one sample sequenced in a study of early T cells in non-severe SARS-CoV-2 infection. MiXCR, run by TCRdb on the 5' RACE reads, gives a single entry per CDR3 protein. Among roughly 54,000 distinct CDR3 sequences listed, about 8% were seen once. The material was whole blood, obtained at baseline. The receptors derive from an adult who was a healthcare worker with PCR-confirmed SARS-CoV-2 infection or an uninfected control (not recorded which).

This clonotype was counted many times. CDR3 amino acids: CASRRNYEQYF. CDR3 in DNA: TGTGCCAGCAGACGGAACTACGAGCAGTACTTC. The chain links TRBV7-9 to TRBJ2-7; D is unclear. This CDR3 region has 11 residues. Germline CDR1 and CDR2: SEHNR and FQNEAQ (reference sequence). V gave up 6 bases and J gave up 3 bases, with 6 bases separating them.

This clonotype appeared a few times. One end of the junction does not line up with germline, which may come from a read error. The chain has TRBV2 and TRBJ2-7, with D possibly being TRBD1 (6 bases). The CDR3 spans 15 residues. Germline assignment: CDR1 SNHLY and CDR2 FYNNEI. CDR3 region: CASREATGISYEQYF. For the CDR3, the DNA is TGTGCCAGCAGGGAAGCGACAGGCATCTCCTACGAGCAGTACTTC.

This clonotype appeared many times. The chain combines TRBV12-3 or TRBV12-4 with TRBJ2-1, with 7 nucleotides matching TRBD2. After removal of 1 base from V and 8 bases from J, the junction contained 5 bases not matched to a gene. The CDR3 is 14 residues long. CDR3 loop: CASSLEGGPYEQFF. The CDR3 nucleotides read TGTGCCAGCAGTTTAGAGGGAGGGCCCTATGAGCAGTTCTTC.

This chain joins TRBV28 and TRBJ1-6; TRBD1 agrees at 8 bases. The germline V gene encodes CDR1 MDHEN and CDR2 SYDVKM. After removal of 8 bases from V and 9 bases from J, the junction contained 6 bases not matched to a gene. The CDR3 runs 13 residues. This CDR3 reads CASGSRGPSPLHF. The CDR3 DNA follows: TGTGCCAGCGGGTCCAGGGGGCCTTCACCCCTCCACTTT.

V usage is TRBV12-3 or TRBV12-4 and J usage is TRBJ1-3; D may be TRBD1 (5 bases). V lost 3 bases and J 7 bases, leaving 16 bases between the germline ends. This CDR3 spans 15 amino acids. The CDR3 loop reads CASSLRSGRGNTIYF. CDR3 nucleotide sequence: TGTGCCAGCAGTTTGAGGTCAGGCCGGGGGAACACCATATATTTT.

Ten or more counts support this clonotype. The rearrangement uses TRBV3-1 and TRBJ2-7, with D uncertain. The germline gives CDR1 LGHDT, CDR2 YNNKEL (reference sequence). V lost 0 bases, J lost 4 bases, and 16 bases lay in between. CDR3 length: 16 amino acids. The CDR3 DNA reads TGTGCCAGCAGCCAAGATGAGCCCAAAGACCAGTACGAGCAGTACTTC. Protein product: CASSQDEPKDQYEQYF.

This clonotype appeared many times. The chain couples TRBV7-6 to TRBJ2-2; perhaps TRBD1 as D (6 bases). The CDR3 has 15 residues. The germline V and J ends were trimmed by 5 bases and 7 bases, with 17 bases remaining between them. CDR1 is SGHVS, CDR2 FNYEAQ, per germline. The CDR3 region is CASSPSQGSGGELFF. The CDR3 DNA reads as TGTGCCAGCAGCCCCTCCCAGGGGTCCGGCGGGGAGCTGTTTTTT. Looking up the rest from reference TRBV7-6 and TRBJ2-2 gives the full variable domain: GAGVSQSPRYKVTKRGQDVALRCDPISGHVSLYWYRQALGQGPEFLTYFNYEAQQDKSGLPNDRFSAERPEGSISTLTIQRTEQRDSAMYRCASSPSQGSGGELFFGEGSRLTVL.

This clonotype has a count of ten or more. Here the CDR3 DNA reads TGTGCCAGCACCACGAGGTGGGGCGCGGACACTGAAGCTTTCTTT. Encoded protein: CASTTRWGADTEAFF. This sequence joins TRBV28 and TRBJ1-1, with a possible D match to TRBD1 (5 bases). CDR3 length: 15 amino acids. V was clipped by 7 bases and J by 3 bases, with 18 bases between them. Germline CDR1 and CDR2: MDHEN and SYDVKM.

J is TRBJ2-7 and V is TRBV20-1; TRBD2 agrees at 14 bases. The CDR3 consists of 15 residues. J lost 5 bases, V lost 5 bases, and 8 bases had no gene match. From germline, CDR1 is DFQATT and CDR2 SNEGSKA (reference sequence). CDR3 sequence reads: CSAPTGTSGSNEQYF. The DNA for the CDR3 is TGCAGTGCTCCTACCGGGACTAGCGGGAGTAACGAGCAGTACTTC.

This chain joins TRBV6-5 and TRBJ1-1; 8 bases are a match to TRBD1. Per the germline V gene, CDR1 is MNHEY and CDR2 is SVGAGI. The CDR3 is made up of 14 amino acids. With V trimmed by 7 bases and J by 1 base, 5 bases remained unmatched. The CDR3, as DNA: TGTGCCAGCAAGCTACAGGGGGGGAACACTGAAGCTTTCTTT. Residues: CASKLQGGNTEAFF.

The chain couples TRBV5-4 to TRBJ2-2, with 9 bases matching TRBD2. The V gene end was trimmed by 4 bases and the J gene end by 2 bases; junction bases not matched to a gene: 6. This CDR3 spans 16 amino acids. CDR1 SGHNT and CDR2 YYREEE come from the germline V gene (reference sequence). The CDR3 spells CASSRATSGNTGELFF. CDR3 sequence (DNA): TGTGCCAGCAGCCGCGCGACTAGCGGAAACACCGGGGAGCTGTTTTTT.

Only a few counts were recorded for this clonotype. The V and J genes are TRBV12-3 or TRBV12-4 and TRBJ1-2, with D possibly being TRBD1 (6 bases). The V and J ends lost 4 bases and 8 bases respectively, with 11 bases between them. The CDR3 contains 12 residues. The CDR3 DNA sequence: TGTGCCAGCAGTTGGATGGGGGCGGGCTACACCTTC. Protein sequence: CASSWMGAGYTF.

This clonotype is labeled medium-sized. This chain links TRBV18 with TRBJ2-5; no clear D gene. There are 12 residues in the CDR3. Trimming took 4 bases from V and 0 from J, leaving 3 bases between them. Germline V lookup: CDR1 KGHSH, CDR2 LQKENI. CDR3 residues: CASSLNQETQYF. The CDR3, as DNA: TGTGCCAGCTCACTAAACCAAGAGACCCAGTACTTC.

The J gene is TRBJ1-3, the V gene TRBV5-5; D unresolved. The CDR3 length is 16 residues. The germline V and J ends were trimmed by 0 bases and 0 bases, with 10 bases remaining between them. Germline CDR1 and CDR2: SGHKS and YYEKEE (reference sequence). CDR3 bases: TGTGCCAGCAGCTTGGCAGTCGCTTCCTCTGGAAACACCATATATTTT. It encodes CASSLAVASSGNTIYF.

This clonotype showed up just a few times. This chain joins TRBV20-1 and TRBJ2-7, with 7 bases identical to TRBD1. The J segment lost 2 bases and the V segment lost 4 bases, leaving 2 bases of the junction unmatched. Germline V gene sequence: CDR1 DFQATT, CDR2 SNEGSKA (reference sequence). The CDR3 spans 12 residues. The CDR3 loop reads CSAIRGTYEQYF. In DNA, the CDR3 is TGCAGTGCTATCAGGGGGACCTACGAGCAGTACTTC.

The J gene is TRBJ2-5, the V gene TRBV20-1, with TRBD2 matching over 11 bases. This CDR3 comprises 14 residues. The V gene end was trimmed by 5 bases and the J gene end by 4 bases; junction bases not matched to a gene: 6. Germline V gene data show CDR1 as DFQATT and CDR2 as SNEGSKA (reference sequence). CDR3 coding DNA: TGCAGTGCTCGCACTAGCGGGAGTCGAGAGACCCAGTACTTC. Translated, it gives CSARTSGSRETQYF.

This clonotype was observed a few times. An end of the junction differs from the germline gene, which may be a read error. This chain joins TRBV20-1 and TRBJ2-2; TRBD1 agrees at 11 bases. This CDR3 has 16 amino acids. Germline CDR1 is DFQATT and CDR2 is SNEGSKA (reference sequence). CDR3: CSAWTGGVANTGELFF. The DNA for the CDR3 is TGCAGTGCATGGACAGGGGGCGTCGCGAACACCGGGGAGCTATTTTTT.

This clonotype was picked up many times. The chain combines TRBV12-3 or TRBV12-4 with TRBJ2-2; no clear D gene. The V and J ends lost 6 bases and 7 bases respectively, with 18 bases between them. CDR3 size: 15 residues. CDR3 protein: CASRLNWTPSGELFF. The CDR3 nucleotides are TGTGCCAGCAGGCTAAACTGGACCCCAAGCGGGGAGCTGTTTTTT.

This clonotype was detected only a few times. This chain's CDR3 is CSASGQGGTEAFF. As DNA, the CDR3 is TGCAGTGCTAGCGGCCAGGGTGGCACTGAAGCTTTCTTT. The V call is TRBV20-1, the J call TRBJ1-1; a weak D match, TRBD1 (5 bases). Trimming took 3 bases from V and 4 from J, leaving 12 bases between them. This CDR3 spans 13 amino acids. The germline gives CDR1 DFQATT, CDR2 SNEGSKA (reference sequence).

This clonotype was counted many times. This chain joins TRBV18 and TRBJ1-6; D is possibly TRBD1 (5 bases). The CDR3 loop spans 14 amino acids. Looked up from germline, CDR1 is KGHSH and CDR2 is LQKENI. Deletions cut 3 bases from V and 6 bases from J, with 9 bases between. DNA for the CDR3: TGTGCCAGCTCACCTGGGGGGATTAATTCACCCCTCCACTTT. Protein: CASSPGGINSPLHF.

The chain recombines TRBV28 with TRBJ2-3, with 13 bases aligning to TRBD2. The CDR3 sequence is 17 residues long. Germline V gene data show CDR1 as MDHEN and CDR2 as SYDVKM. J was trimmed by 2 bases and V by 5 bases; bases with no gene match: 7. The CDR3 DNA reads as TGTGCCAGCAGTCTGGGGACTAGCGGGACTTTCACAGATACGCAGTATTTT. Translating it yields CASSLGTSGTFTDTQYF.

This clonotype was recorded at least ten times. The gene calls are TRBV4-1 and TRBJ2-1, with 9 bases aligning to TRBD1. Germline CDR1 is MGHRA and CDR2 is YSYEKL. The CDR3 loop spans 15 amino acids. With V trimmed by 1 base and J by 9 bases, 7 bases remained unmatched. CDR3 region: CASSQGDRDVSEQFF. CDR3 bases: TGCGCCAGCAGCCAAGGGGACAGGGATGTTAGTGAGCAGTTCTTC.

V usage is TRBV20-1 and J usage is TRBJ1-6; D gene uncertain. The CDR3 runs to 17 residues. Deletions cut 0 bases from V and 0 bases from J, with 12 bases between. Germline values: CDR1 DFQATT, CDR2 SNEGSKA (reference sequence). In nucleotides, the CDR3 is TGCAGTGCTAGAGATCATAGGGAAAGCTCCTATAATTCACCCCTCCACTTT. Residues: CSARDHRESSYNSPLHF.

This chain joins TRBV11-2 and TRBJ2-1; the D is unclear. Trimming removed 0 bases at V and 12 bases at J, with 18 bases between. This CDR3 has 15 amino acids. Germline CDR1 reads SGHAT; CDR2 reads FQNNGV. This CDR3 is CASSLEAFRSASQFF. For the CDR3, the DNA is TGTGCCAGCAGCTTAGAAGCTTTCCGGTCTGCGTCGCAGTTCTTC.

This clonotype was detected ten times or more. The chain combines TRBV2 with TRBJ2-6, with TRBD1 matching 11 bases. V was pared by 6 bases and J by 3 bases, with 7 bases of the junction left unmatched. CDR1 and CDR2 from the germline V gene are SNHLY and FYNNEI. This CDR3 spans 17 amino acids. This CDR3 is CASRGQGARFGANVLTF. The CDR3 nucleotides read TGTGCCAGCAGAGGACAGGGGGCGCGGTTTGGGGCCAACGTCCTGACTTTC.

This clonotype was observed at least ten times. This chain's CDR3 is CSASRKAVNEQFF. The CDR3 DNA reads TGCAGTGCTAGCCGCAAGGCAGTCAATGAGCAGTTCTTC. The chain employs TRBV20-1 and TRBJ2-1; D not resolved. This CDR3 has 13 amino acids. Germline V gives CDR1 DFQATT, CDR2 SNEGSKA (reference sequence). V was trimmed by 3 bases and J by 6 bases, leaving 12 bases between them.

This clonotype was picked up many times. The J gene is TRBJ2-1, the V gene TRBV27, with D possibly TRBD1 on 6 matching bases. The V gene lost 1 base and the J gene lost 6 bases, with 16 bases spanning the gap. The length of the CDR3 is 16 residues. Germline V gene sequence: CDR1 MNHEY, CDR2 SMNVEV (reference sequence). CDR3 region: CASSLYFIQGPNEQFF. Here the CDR3 DNA reads TGTGCCAGCAGTTTATACTTCATACAGGGCCCCAATGAGCAGTTCTTC.

This clonotype has at least ten counts. The chain links TRBV7-8 to TRBJ1-5; D might be TRBD1 (5 bases). The CDR3 totals 13 residues. The germline V gene has CDR1 SGHVS and CDR2 FQNEAQ. V lost 5 bases and J 9 bases, leaving 14 bases between the germline ends. The CDR3 DNA is TGTGCCAGCAGCCTACAGGAGGGTGGGCCCCAGCATTTT. Amino acid sequence: CASSLQEGGPQHF.

The chain joins TRBV4-1 to TRBJ2-7; TRBD2 aligns across 9 bases. This CDR3 contains 15 residues. Germline CDR1 is MGHRA and CDR2 is YSYEKL. Trimming removed 2 bases from V and 3 bases from J; junction bases left unmatched: 5. The DNA of the CDR3 is TGCGCCAGCAGCCAACTAGCGGGGCTGATCTACGAGCAGTACTTC. Encoded protein: CASSQLAGLIYEQYF.

This clonotype was picked up a small number of times. V usage is TRBV12-3 or TRBV12-4 and J usage is TRBJ2-7; weak D call: TRBD2 (5 bases). The CDR3 has 13 amino acids. Trimming cost V 3 bases and J 2 bases, with 8 bases left between them. The CDR3 here is CASSFERTYEQYF. In DNA, the CDR3 is TGTGCCAGCAGTTTCGAGCGGACCTACGAGCAGTACTTC.

This clonotype was detected many times. The rearrangement uses TRBV5-4 and TRBJ2-3; no reliable D call. Trimming cost V 2 bases and J 0 bases, with 4 bases left between them. CDR1 and CDR2 from the germline V gene are SGHNT and YYREEE (reference sequence). The CDR3 spans 13 residues. CDR3 sequence (DNA): TGTGCCAGCAGCTTACGGAGCACAGATACGCAGTATTTT. Amino acid sequence: CASSLRSTDTQYF.

This clonotype has more than one count but fewer than ten. The J gene is TRBJ2-5, the V gene TRBV5-5; D is uncertain. Looked up from germline, CDR1 is SGHKS and CDR2 is YYEKEE (reference sequence). With 4 bases removed from V and 2 bases from J, the gap between germline ends came to 12 bases. CDR3 length: 14 amino acids. In DNA, the CDR3 is TGTGCCAGCAGCGGTGGACGGATGCAAGAGACCCAGTACTTC. Amino acid sequence: CASSGGRMQETQYF.